The 13 T cell receptor beta chains reported below all come from one sample, sequenced in a study of blood T cell repertoires in COVID-19. Sequencing used immunoSEQ multiplex PCR; TCRdb keeps in-frame clones, though not all of them. This sample has tens of thousands of clones; 91% occur once, and the top ten carry just under 7.5%. Specimen: peripheral blood. Source of these receptors: a man in his forties with COVID-19, enrolled during active disease.

The chain couples TRBV7-2 to TRBJ2-5, with 9 positions matching TRBD2. V lost 1 base and J lost 4; bases outside the gene matches: 7. The CDR3 runs 16 residues. CDR1 is SGHTA and CDR2 is FQGNSA in the germline V gene. CDR3 nucleotides: TGTGCCAGCAGCTTAGTAATTCCAGCGGGGGGAGAGACCCAGTACTTC. Residues: CASSLVIPAGGETQYF. Supplemented by reference TRBV7-2 and TRBJ2-5, the full variable domain reads GAGVSQSPSNKVTEKGKDVELRCDPISGHTALYWYRQSLGQGLEFLIYFQGNSAPDKSGLPSDRFSAERTGGSVSTLTIQRTQQEDSAVYLCASSLVIPAGGETQYFGPGTRLLVL.

The chain has TRBV10-2 and TRBJ1-5, with D unclear. The germline V and J ends were trimmed by 6 bases and 5 bases, with 20 bases remaining between them. Germline V gives CDR1 WSHSY, CDR2 SAAADI. The CDR3 totals 16 residues. CDR3 in amino acids: CASRDESNQDYQPQHF. CDR3 nucleotide sequence: TGCGCCAGCAGGGATGAGAGCAACCAGGACTATCAGCCCCAGCATTTT.

The rearrangement uses TRBV30 and TRBJ1-1, with 12 positions matching TRBD1. After removal of 5 bases from V and 11 bases from J, the junction contained 6 bases not matched to a gene. Germline V gene lookup returns CDR1 GTSNPN and CDR2 SVGIG (reference sequence). There are 12 residues in the CDR3. CDR3 protein: CAWAGQGAGAFF. CDR3 coding DNA: TGTGCCTGGGCGGGACAGGGGGCAGGGGCTTTCTTT.

This sequence joins TRBV5-1 and TRBJ1-1; 8 bases align to TRBD1. J was trimmed by 4 bases and V by 3 bases; bases with no gene match: 17. Germline values: CDR1 SGHRS, CDR2 YFSETQ. The CDR3 covers 18 residues. This CDR3 is CASSYASGTGFQGTEAFF. The DNA for the CDR3 is TGCGCCAGCAGCTATGCATCCGGGACAGGATTCCAGGGCACTGAAGCTTTCTTT.

The chain is built from TRBV6-5 and TRBJ2-7, with 10 bases identical to TRBD1. Germline V gene lookup returns CDR1 MNHEY and CDR2 SVGAGI. The CDR3 is 14 residues long. The V and J ends lost 7 bases and 2 bases, in that order; junction bases with no gene match: 5. The CDR3 bases are TGTGCCAGCATCCTCGGGACAGGGGCCTACGAGCAGTACTTC. This encodes CASILGTGAYEQYF.

J is TRBJ1-4 and V is TRBV12-3 or TRBV12-4; D gene ambiguous. CDR3 length: 13 residues. V was pared by 1 base and J by 8 bases, with 8 bases between. The CDR3 reads CASSLGGGEKLFF. CDR3 sequence (DNA): TGTGCCAGCAGTTTAGGGGGAGGCGAAAAACTGTTTTTT.

The rearrangement uses TRBV28 and TRBJ2-5; 8 nucleotides match TRBD2. The CDR3 covers 15 residues. Trimming took 6 bases from V and 1 from J; bases not matched to a gene: 7. Germline V gene data show CDR1 as MDHEN and CDR2 as SYDVKM. The CDR3, as DNA: TGTGCCAGCAGAGAAGGGAGCGGGGGCCAAGAGACCCAGTACTTC. It specifies CASREGSGGQETQYF.

This chain links TRBV5-4 with TRBJ2-3; D may be TRBD2 (5 bases). The CDR3 spans 15 residues. Trimming pared 0 bases from V and 2 bases from J, leaving 10 bases between. The germline V gene has CDR1 SGHNT and CDR2 YYREEE (reference sequence). The CDR3 sequence: CASSLVSSLTDTQYF. CDR3 DNA sequence: TGTGCCAGCAGCTTGGTTTCTAGCCTCACAGATACGCAGTATTTT.

This clone turned up a few times. The CDR3, as DNA: TGTGCCAGCAGACCCACTGCCGGGGCCTACGAGCAGTACTTC. Encoded protein: CASRPTAGAYEQYF. The chain employs TRBV28 and TRBJ2-7, with a tentative D call TRBD2 (5 bases). The ends were cut back, 6 bases at V and 2 bases at J, with 14 bases in the middle. Germline loops: CDR1 MDHEN, CDR2 SYDVKM. The CDR3 spans 14 residues.

The J gene is TRBJ1-4, the V gene TRBV18; D call uncertain. Looked up from germline, CDR1 is KGHSH and CDR2 is LQKENI. This CDR3 is 16 amino acids long. V gave up 2 bases and J gave up 0 bases, with 10 bases separating them. DNA for the CDR3: TGTGCCAGCTCACCATCTTATACTGCAACTAATGAAAAACTGTTTTTT. Its protein is CASSPSYTATNEKLFF.

The V and J genes are TRBV4-2 and TRBJ1-4, with D possibly matching TRBD1 (6 bases). CDR1 and CDR2 from the germline V gene are LGHNA and YNFKEQ. Trimming shortened V by 1 base and J by 0 bases, and 9 bases separated the two germline ends. This CDR3 comprises 16 residues. The DNA of the CDR3 is TGTGCCAGCAGCCAAGCGGACAGAGCAACTAATGAAAAACTGTTTTTT. Translating it yields CASSQADRATNEKLFF.

The chain links TRBV30 to TRBJ1-5, with D possibly TRBD1 on 5 matching bases. Between the trimmed V and J ends, which lost 0 bases and 3 bases, there was a span of 24 bases. The CDR3 is 19 residues long. CDR1 and CDR2 (germline): GTSNPN, SVGIG (reference sequence). CDR3 nucleotides: TGTGCCTGGAGTGTAGGTCAGGGTACCACAATCATGGCCAATCAGCCCCAGCATTTT. This translates into CAWSVGQGTTIMANQPQHF.

This clone has a handful of counts. V usage is TRBV5-4 and J usage is TRBJ2-7; 7 bases are shared with TRBD1. This CDR3 region has 13 residues. J was trimmed by 5 bases and V by 3 bases; bases with no gene match: 5. Germline lookup yields CDR1 SGHNT and CDR2 YYREEE (reference sequence). The CDR3 bases are TGTGCCAGCAGCTGGGACAGACAACACGAGCAGTACTTC. Encoded protein: CASSWDRQHEQYF. Variable domain in full (rest from reference TRBV5-4 and TRBJ2-7): ETGVTQSPTHLIKTRGQQVTLRCSSQSGHNTVSWYQQALGQGPQFIFQYYREEENGRGNFPPRFSGLQFPNYSSELNVNALELDDSALYLCASSWDRQHEQYFGPGTRLTVT.